The text below deals with one T cell receptor (beta chain). Its antigen remains unidentified. No base-level quality is on record; no much larger clone is a single base apart. This sample stems from a study of T cell changes during pregnancy in multiple sclerosis (dated by TCRdb to about 2019). Background on the whole study: Changes in the T cell repertoire over the course of pregnancy were examined in this study in women with multiple sclerosis.

The library came from the immunoSEQ multiplex PCR assay. The table was pulled from immuneACCESS by TCRdb, which kept in-frame rearrangements only. Such tables lose some clones; where checked, under half of the loss comes from unresolved V genes, and the rest has no known cause. The sample includes 40,000 to 55,000 clones, with 85% to 90% observed a single time. Together, the top ten hold approximately 0.5% of the sample. The germline V gene encodes CDR1 LNHDA and CDR2 SQIVND (reference sequence). Inclusive of the bounding cysteine and phenylalanine, the CDR3 is 15 residues long. CDR3 DNA only is kept here, 45 bases in frame from base 1. Relative to germline, V is 6 bases shorter and J is 0 bases shorter, with 12 bases between their ends.

This material consisted of CD4+ T cells from peripheral blood mononuclear cells, taken in the first trimester of pregnancy. This chain is built from TRBV19 and TRBJ1-3, with the D gene not clear enough to name. This receptor was obtained from a female donor with multiple sclerosis, enrolled in a pregnancy study. CDR3 region: CASSLSLLSGNTIYF. The DNA reads TGTGCCAGTAGCCTGAGCCTACTCTCTGGAAACACCATATATTTT.